The 18 T cell receptor beta chains below were found in one sample sequenced in a study of OX40 agonist ivuxolimab in advanced cancers. The receptor library was made with the immunoSEQ multiplex PCR assay. Imported from immuneACCESS, the table was reduced by TCRdb to in-frame sequences with V and J called. These copies leave out some clones; in studies compared against another copy, an unresolved V gene accounts for under half, and the cause of the remainder is not known. Here the sample has around 65,000 clones; roughly 92% occur a single time. The top ten clonotypes cover less than 0.3% of the sample. Sequenced here: CD4+ or CD8+ T cells sorted from blood, sampled in a trial of the OX40 agonist ivuxolimab. The receptors were gathered from an adult with an advanced solid tumor such as melanoma, head and neck, liver or kidney cancer.

The J gene is TRBJ2-4, the V gene TRBV7-9; 8 bases map to TRBD2. The CDR3 is 16 residues long. Germline trimming cut 5 bases from V and 1 base from J; bases unmatched to any gene: 7. CDR1 and CDR2 (germline): SEHNR, FQNEAQ (reference sequence). CDR3 DNA: TGTGCCAGCAGCGCGGGAGGCGGTACCGCCAAAAACATTCAGTACTTC. It translates to CASSAGGGTAKNIQYF.

The rearrangement links TRBV5-5 to TRBJ2-5; the match to TRBD1 covers 9 bases. The CDR3 spans 13 residues. V was clipped by 5 bases and J by 4 bases; unmatched bases: 3. Per the germline V gene, CDR1 is SGHKS and CDR2 is YYEKEE (reference sequence). CDR3 in amino acids: CASRQGAGETQYF. The DNA for the CDR3 is TGTGCCAGCAGACAGGGGGCCGGAGAGACCCAGTACTTC.

This clone has a single count. The chain combines TRBV19 with TRBJ2-5; D is uncertain. CDR3 length: 14 amino acids. V dropped 2 bases and J dropped 5 bases, with 12 bases sitting between them. Per germline, CDR1 LNHDA and CDR2 SQIVND (reference sequence). CDR3: CASSISIGIETQYF. In DNA, the CDR3 is TGTGCCAGTAGTATATCCATAGGGATTGAGACCCAGTACTTC.

This chain uses TRBV7-2 with TRBJ1-2; D unresolved. The V gene's germline CDR1 is SGHTA and CDR2 FQGNSA. CDR3 length: 17 residues. V lost 6 bases and J 2 bases, leaving 22 bases between the germline ends. The CDR3 region is CASRLVGWGGENYGYTF. The CDR3 DNA is TGTGCCAGCAGACTAGTGGGGTGGGGAGGTGAGAACTATGGCTACACCTTC.

The CDR3, as DNA: TGTGCCAGTAGTAGGGGGACTAGCGGGAGTCGAGGTGAGCAGTTCTTC. It yields the protein CASSRGTSGSRGEQFF. The chain combines TRBV19 with TRBJ2-1; 14 nucleotides agree with TRBD2. This CDR3 has 16 residues. Trimming took 4 bases from V and 9 from J; bases not matched to a gene: 8. Germline CDR1 and CDR2: LNHDA and SQIVND (reference sequence).

This clone appeared a few times. Other DNA sequences in the same sample also yield this CDR3. The rearrangement links TRBV18 to TRBJ1-2, with TRBD1 as a possible D gene (5 bases). Germline CDR1 is KGHSH and CDR2 is LQKENI. The length of the CDR3 is 14 residues. The V end was cut by 5 bases, the J end by 4 bases, with 14 bases between. CDR3: CASSDGPTVYGYTF. The CDR3 DNA follows: TGTGCCAGCTCAGATGGGCCGACAGTCTATGGCTACACCTTC.

This chain's CDR3 is CASKGLAGNTGELFF. Here the CDR3 DNA reads TGTGCCAGCAAAGGACTAGCGGGAAACACCGGGGAGCTGTTTTTT. The chain is built from TRBV2 and TRBJ2-2; 12 bases are shared with TRBD2. CDR1 and CDR2 (germline): SNHLY, FYNNEI. The CDR3 totals 15 residues. J was trimmed by 2 bases and V by 7 bases; bases with no gene match: 2.

This chain connects TRBV2 to TRBJ1-2; the D is unclear. Deletions cut 7 bases from V and 3 bases from J, with 21 bases between. The germline CDR1 and CDR2 sequences are SNHLY and FYNNEI. CDR3 size: 16 residues. The CDR3 DNA reads TGTGCCAGCACCCGACACGGAAAGTCAGTAGACTATGGCTACACCTTC. Amino acid sequence: CASTRHGKSVDYGYTF.

This chain links TRBV5-1 with TRBJ2-1, with a tentative D call TRBD1 (6 bases). This CDR3 is 14 amino acids long. Germline-derived CDR1 and CDR2 are SGHRS and YFSETQ. V lost 3 bases and J 7 bases, leaving 14 bases between the germline ends. For the CDR3, the DNA is TGCGCCAGCAGCTCAAATCGGCAGGGGAATGAGCAGTTCTTC. Protein: CASSSNRQGNEQFF.

The gene calls are TRBV13 and TRBJ2-1, with TRBD2 matching 7 bases. This CDR3 has 11 amino acids. CDR1 is PRHDT, CDR2 FYEKMQ, per germline (reference sequence). V was clipped by 5 bases and J by 14 bases; unmatched bases: 6. CDR3 DNA sequence: TGTGCCAGCAGCCCGGGGGGACCCGAGTTCTTC. As protein: CASSPGGPEFF.

The rearrangement links TRBV5-1 to TRBJ2-5, with TRBD2 identical over 11 bases. The junction had 4 bases not matched to a gene; V was cut back by 0 bases and J by 6 bases. The CDR3 has 15 amino acids. The germline gives CDR1 SGHRS, CDR2 YFSETQ. CDR3 DNA sequence: TGCGCCAGCAGCTTGGCACTAGCGGGAGAGAAGACCCAGTACTTC. It specifies CASSLALAGEKTQYF.

The J gene is TRBJ2-7, the V gene TRBV11-3; 8 bases are shared with TRBD1. Germline V gene sequence: CDR1 SGHNT, CDR2 YENEEA. V shed 1 base and J 4 bases; nucleotides not matched to a gene: 3. CDR3 length: 14 amino acids. The CDR3 region is CASSLAGQGYEQYF. CDR3 DNA: TGTGCCAGCAGCTTAGCAGGACAGGGTTACGAGCAGTACTTC.

V is TRBV7-9 and J is TRBJ2-4, with a weak D call TRBD2 (5 bases). V was clipped by 4 bases and J by 1 base, with 14 bases between them. Germline V gene lookup returns CDR1 SEHNR and CDR2 FQNEAQ (reference sequence). The CDR3 is 16 amino acids. The CDR3 DNA reads TGTGCCAGCAGCTCGTATATAGCGTTGGCCAAAAACATTCAGTACTTC. Its protein product is CASSSYIALAKNIQYF.

About this clone itself: Other DNA sequences of this sample code for an identical CDR3. The chain has TRBV9 and TRBJ2-2; tentative D call: TRBD2 (6 bases). Trimming cost V 2 bases and J 0 bases, with 8 bases left between them. Germline V lookup: CDR1 SGDLS, CDR2 YYNGEE. The CDR3 is 15 amino acids. The CDR3 spells CASSVGGANTGELFF. The CDR3 region has the DNA TGTGCCAGCAGCGTGGGCGGGGCGAACACCGGGGAGCTGTTTTTT.

The chain is built from TRBV27 and TRBJ1-6; D remains unclear. CDR1 and CDR2 from the germline V gene are MNHEY and SMNVEV (reference sequence). The length of the CDR3 is 16 residues. Trimming stripped 0 bases from V and 6 bases from J, with 12 bases between. DNA for the CDR3: TGTGCCAGCAGTTTATCTTTCCCCGCGGCTAATTCACCCCTCCACTTT. Translating gives CASSLSFPAANSPLHF.

Comment on this clone: Other DNA sequences in the same sample also yield this CDR3. The V gene is TRBV18, the J gene TRBJ2-5; no firm D call. The V gene's germline CDR1 is KGHSH and CDR2 LQKENI. With 2 bases removed from V and 1 base from J, the gap between germline ends came to 2 bases. CDR3 length: 12 amino acids. CDR3 in amino acids: CASSPVQETQYF. As DNA, the CDR3 is TGTGCCAGCTCACCAGTCCAAGAGACCCAGTACTTC. Full variable domain (remainder filled in from reference TRBV18 and TRBJ2-5): NAGVMQNPRHLVRRRGQEARLRCSPMKGHSHVYWYRQLPEEGLKFMVYLQKENIIDESGMPKERFSAEFPKEGPSILRIQQVVRGDSAAYFCASSPVQETQYFGPGTRLLVL.

The chain couples TRBV19 to TRBJ2-1; D may be TRBD1 or TRBD2 (6 bases each). The CDR3 totals 15 residues. Germline V gene sequence: CDR1 LNHDA, CDR2 SQIVND (reference sequence). The V gene lost 4 bases and the J gene lost 9 bases, with 19 bases spanning the gap. This CDR3 reads CASSTSGASSAEQFF. The CDR3 region has the DNA TGTGCCAGTAGTACTTCGGGGGCTAGCTCGGCTGAGCAGTTCTTC.

This clone was recorded only once. The chain recombines TRBV29-1 with TRBJ1-2, with TRBD1 matching 7 bases. Germline assignment: CDR1 SQVTM and CDR2 ANQGSEA. The V and J ends lost 0 bases and 4 bases, in that order; junction bases with no gene match: 5. There are 14 residues in the CDR3. The CDR3 protein is CSVEEVPGGYGYTF. CDR3 in DNA: TGCAGCGTTGAAGAAGTTCCAGGGGGCTATGGCTACACCTTC.